The following is a T cell receptor beta chain sequence with its context. The junction had 14 bases not matched to a gene; V was cut back by 3 bases and J by 3 bases. The CDR3 has 19 amino acids. CDR1 MDHEN and CDR2 SYDVKM come from the germline V gene. With 60 Vbeta and 13 Jbeta primers, the PCR was carried out. Libraries were prepared by immunoSEQ multiplex PCR; TCRdb keeps only in-frame clonotypes and omits some of them. The sample table includes around 130,000 clones. This entry is derived from a study of cytomegalovirus exposure and HLA in healthy donors. Sequenced sample: PBMCs. The TCR comes from a woman in her thirties or forties in good health and CMV-seronegative. V usage is TRBV28 and J usage is TRBJ2-5; 12 nucleotides match TRBD2. CDR3 in amino acids: CASSFMVLAGGKREETQYF. The CDR3 bases are TGTGCCAGCAGTTTTATGGTACTAGCGGGGGGCAAAAGGGAAGAGACCCAGTACTTC.